This paragraph reports one TCR beta chain. What it recognizes is unknown. TCRdb fed the reads into MiXCR, producing one record per CDR3 protein. The top ten hold roughly 14% of the sample, which has approximately 770,000 distinct CDR3 sequences, just under 30% seen once. The data were taken from a study of T cell repertoires in cytomegalovirus infection. Study background: Well-studied HLA-B-restricted CMV epitopes were used in the study alongside recently identified HLA-C-restricted ones. The public TCR beta signatures pointed to both CMV infection and matching HLA type.

Study-wide findings and caveats: Dominant in the ex vivo response were TCR beta clonotypes restricted by HLA-C and specific for CMV.

The material sequenced was cultured CD8+ T cells from PBMCs, taken from culture after CMV antigen stimulation. This receptor was obtained from a human donor in good health (CMV status not recorded). Some clones in this sample may be carry-over from other donors' samples.

The CDR3 DNA follows: TGTGCCAGCAGTTACTGGACAGGGGATTCACCCCTCCACTTT. Its translation is CASSYWTGDSPLHF. This rearrangement joins TRBV2 to TRBJ1-6; 9 bases match TRBD1. Germline loops: CDR1 SNHLY, CDR2 FYNNEI. CDR3 size: 14 residues. J gave up 8 bases and V 5 bases, and 4 bases lay outside the gene matches.